This T cell receptor beta chain was obtained from a study of control samples from healthy donors and cancer patients. Clones were read by immunoSEQ multiplex PCR, and TCRdb kept only the in-frame ones, dropping some. Of some 160,000 clones in the sample, around 95% are singletons; the top ten hold 8.5%. The length of the CDR3 is 17 residues. Germline CDR1 reads MGHRA; CDR2 reads YSYEKL. J gave up 1 base and V 0 bases, and 5 bases lay outside the gene matches. The TCR originated in a woman between 40 and 55 years old in good health. The rearrangement links TRBV4-1 to TRBJ2-2; 7 bases map to TRBD1. The sequenced sample consisted of blood. The CDR3 DNA sequence: TGCGCCAGCAGCCAAGATTCGAGGACAGGGAACACCGGGGAGCTGTTTTTT. Encoded protein: CASSQDSRTGNTGELFF.